Given below is one T cell receptor (beta chain) in context. The antigen it binds to is not known. Within one base of it there is no much larger clone, and no base qualities were kept. This entry is derived from a study of control samples from healthy donors and cancer patients (dated by TCRdb to about 2020). To prepare the library, the immunoSEQ multiplex PCR assay was applied. What TCRdb holds here is the immuneACCESS table cut down to in-frame rearrangements. Part of the clones is not present; checked against another copy, under half of the missing clones reflect an unresolved V gene, and the others are unexplained. The sample records 400,000 to 500,000 clones, more than 80% of which are singletons. Clones ranked in the top ten supply over 5.5% of the sample. At the junction V is shortened by 6 bases and J by 0 bases, with 15 bases in between. CDR1 and CDR2 were assigned from the germline V gene (reference sequence) as LNHDA and SQIVND. The CDR3 starts with the cysteine, ends with the phenylalanine, and has 16 residues. Of the read, only the CDR3 DNA is kept; its 48 bases are in frame from base 1.

The chain couples TRBV19 to TRBJ1-5, with no reliable assignment of the D segment. The sequencing input was PBMCs. The clonotype originates from a man aged 35 to 55 with head and neck cancer. The CDR3 is CASSLSWAISNQPQHF. The nucleotides read TGTGCCAGTAGCCTTTCGTGGGCGATTAGCAATCAGCCCCAGCATTTT.